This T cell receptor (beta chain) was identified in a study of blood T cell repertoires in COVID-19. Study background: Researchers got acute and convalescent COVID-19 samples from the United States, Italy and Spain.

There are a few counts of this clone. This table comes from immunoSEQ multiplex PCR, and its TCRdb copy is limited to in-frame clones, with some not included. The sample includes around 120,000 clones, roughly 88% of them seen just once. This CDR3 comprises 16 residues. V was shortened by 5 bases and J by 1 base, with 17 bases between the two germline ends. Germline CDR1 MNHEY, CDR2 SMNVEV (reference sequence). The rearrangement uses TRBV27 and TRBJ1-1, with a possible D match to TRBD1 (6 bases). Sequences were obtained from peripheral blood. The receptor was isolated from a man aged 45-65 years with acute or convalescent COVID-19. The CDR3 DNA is TGTGCCAGCAGTCCAATTGTCGGGACATCGAACACTGAAGCTTTCTTT. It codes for CASSPIVGTSNTEAFF.